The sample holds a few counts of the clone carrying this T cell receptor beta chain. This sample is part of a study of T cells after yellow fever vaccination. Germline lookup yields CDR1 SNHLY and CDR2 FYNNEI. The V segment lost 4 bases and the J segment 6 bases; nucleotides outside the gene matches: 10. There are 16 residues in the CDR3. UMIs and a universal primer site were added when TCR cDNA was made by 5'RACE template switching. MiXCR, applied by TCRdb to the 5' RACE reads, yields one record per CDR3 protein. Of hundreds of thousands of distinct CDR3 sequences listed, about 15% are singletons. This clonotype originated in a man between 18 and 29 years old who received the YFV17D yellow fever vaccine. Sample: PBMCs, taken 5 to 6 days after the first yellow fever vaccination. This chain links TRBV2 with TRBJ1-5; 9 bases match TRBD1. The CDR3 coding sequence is TGTGCCAGCAGTGGGATTCCGGGACAGGGACCTCAGCCCCAGCATTTT. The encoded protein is CASSGIPGQGPQPQHF.